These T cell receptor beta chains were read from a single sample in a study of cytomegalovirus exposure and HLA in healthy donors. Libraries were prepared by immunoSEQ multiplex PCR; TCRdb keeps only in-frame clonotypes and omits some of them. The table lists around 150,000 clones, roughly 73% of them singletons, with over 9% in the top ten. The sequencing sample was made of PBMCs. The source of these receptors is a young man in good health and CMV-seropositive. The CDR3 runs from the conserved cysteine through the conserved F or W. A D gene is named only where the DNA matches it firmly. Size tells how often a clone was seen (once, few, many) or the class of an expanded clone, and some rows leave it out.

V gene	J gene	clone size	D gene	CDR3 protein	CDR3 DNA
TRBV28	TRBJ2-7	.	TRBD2	CASSLAGTSGYEQYF	TGTGCCAGCAGTTTGGCAGGGACTAGCGGCTACGAGCAGTACTTC
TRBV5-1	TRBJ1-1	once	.	CASSGTGFANTEAFF	TGCGCCAGCAGCGGAACAGGGTTTGCGAACACTGAAGCTTTCTTT
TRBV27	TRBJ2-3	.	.	CASSSGTSTDTQYF	TGTGCCAGCAGTTCAGGGACTAGCACAGATACGCAGTATTTT
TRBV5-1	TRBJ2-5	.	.	CASRSGQETQYF	TGCGCCAGCAGAAGCGGGCAAGAGACCCAGTACTTC
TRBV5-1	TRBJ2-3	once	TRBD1	CASSLRQGLDTQYF	TGCGCCAGCAGCCTTAGACAGGGTTTAGATACGCAGTATTTT
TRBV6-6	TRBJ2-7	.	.	CASRPQGSRSYEQYF	TGTGCCAGCAGGCCACAGGGATCTAGGTCCTACGAGCAGTACTTC
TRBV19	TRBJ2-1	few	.	CASRQSHDSSYNEQFF	TGTGCCAGTAGACAGTCCCACGATAGCTCCTACAATGAGCAGTTCTTC
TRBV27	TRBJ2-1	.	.	CASSLALTRLGVNEQFF	TGTGCCAGCAGTTTGGCGTTGACTCGACTAGGAGTTAATGAGCAGTTCTTC
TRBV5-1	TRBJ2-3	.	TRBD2	CASSLSSGITDTQYF	TGCGCCAGCAGCTTGTCTAGCGGGATTACAGATACGCAGTATTTT
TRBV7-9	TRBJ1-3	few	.	CASSLLSSGNTIYF	TGTGCCAGCAGCTTATTGAGTTCTGGAAACACCATATATTTT
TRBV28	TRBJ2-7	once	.	CASTVASSSYEQYF	TGTGCCAGCACCGTAGCTTCAAGCTCCTACGAGCAGTACTTC
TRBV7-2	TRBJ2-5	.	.	CASSLVSTSPETQYF	TGTGCCAGCAGCTTAGTTTCGACTAGTCCAGAGACCCAGTACTTC
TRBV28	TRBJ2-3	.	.	CASRSSPGVADTQYF	TGTGCCAGCAGATCTTCTCCGGGAGTGGCAGATACGCAGTATTTT
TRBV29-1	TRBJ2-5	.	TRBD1	CSVEGKRDSEERETQYF	TGCAGCGTTGAAGGGAAGAGGGACAGCGAGGAGAGAGAGACCCAGTACTTC
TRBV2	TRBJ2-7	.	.	CASKRDISEQYF	TGTGCCAGCAAACGGGATATTTCCGAGCAGTACTTC
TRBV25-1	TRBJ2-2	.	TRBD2	CASSAAGGPRTGELFF	TGTGCCAGCAGTGCAGCGGGAGGGCCGAGGACCGGGGAGCTGTTTTTT
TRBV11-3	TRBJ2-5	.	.	CASSSGPQETQYF	TGTGCCAGCAGCTCGGGTCCTCAAGAGACCCAGTACTTC
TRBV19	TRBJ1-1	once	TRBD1	CASSRQGISTEAFF	TGTGCCAGTAGCCGACAGGGGATTTCTACTGAAGCTTTCTTT
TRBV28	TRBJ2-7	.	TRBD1	CASSAPGQGPYEQYF	TGTGCCAGCAGTGCTCCGGGACAGGGACCTTACGAGCAGTACTTC
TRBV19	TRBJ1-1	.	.	CASSKRGAQDTEAFF	TGTGCCAGTAGTAAACGGGGGGCGCAGGACACTGAAGCTTTCTTT
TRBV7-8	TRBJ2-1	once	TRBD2	CASSYPTSGTYNEQFF	TGTGCCAGCAGTTATCCGACTAGCGGAACCTACAATGAGCAGTTCTTC
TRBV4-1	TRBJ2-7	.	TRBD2	CASTITSADSYEQYF	TGCGCCAGCACCATCACTAGCGCCGACTCCTACGAGCAGTACTTC
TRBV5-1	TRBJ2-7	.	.	CASSRGGTYEQYF	TGCGCCAGCAGCCGTGGAGGGACCTACGAGCAGTACTTC
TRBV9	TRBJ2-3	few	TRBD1	CASSPTGQVSTDTQYF	TGTGCCAGCAGCCCCACCGGACAGGTTAGCACAGATACGCAGTATTTT
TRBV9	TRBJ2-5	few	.	CASTPGGYETQYF	TGTGCCAGCACCCCCGGGGGTTATGAGACCCAGTACTTC
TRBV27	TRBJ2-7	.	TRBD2	CASSWTSDPYEQYF	TGTGCCAGCAGTTGGACTAGCGATCCCTACGAGCAGTACTTC
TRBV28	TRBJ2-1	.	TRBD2	CASSQLAGGYNEQFF	TGTGCCAGCAGCCAACTAGCGGGAGGGTACAATGAGCAGTTCTTC
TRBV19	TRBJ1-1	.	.	CACTGTEAFF	TGTGCCTGTACAGGGACTGAAGCTTTCTTT
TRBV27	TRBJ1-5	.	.	CASKQGWGIQPQHF	TGTGCCAGCAAACAGGGCTGGGGGATCCAGCCCCAGCATTTT
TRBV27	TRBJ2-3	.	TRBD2	CASSWPGGGTDTQYF	TGTGCCAGCAGTTGGCCGGGAGGAGGCACAGATACGCAGTATTTT
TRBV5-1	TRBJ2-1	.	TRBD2	CASSGGLAGSNEQFF	TGCGCCAGCAGCGGGGGACTAGCGGGGTCCAATGAGCAGTTCTTC
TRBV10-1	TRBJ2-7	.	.	CASSPWAGSYEQYF	TGCGCCAGCAGTCCTTGGGCCGGCTCCTACGAGCAGTACTTC
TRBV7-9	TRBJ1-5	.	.	CASSFGPNSDYSNQPQHF	TGTGCCAGCAGTTTCGGACCTAACTCTGACTATAGCAATCAGCCCCAGCATTTT
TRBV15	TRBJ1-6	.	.	CATSSKNSPLHF	TGTGCCACCAGCAGTAAAAATTCACCCCTCCACTTT
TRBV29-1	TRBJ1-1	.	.	CSVVFLGLKGTEAFF	TGCAGCGTTGTCTTTTTGGGACTCAAAGGCACTGAAGCTTTCTTT
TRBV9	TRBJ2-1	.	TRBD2	CASSVHGTSGYNEQFF	TGTGCCAGCAGCGTCCACGGGACTAGCGGATACAATGAGCAGTTCTTC
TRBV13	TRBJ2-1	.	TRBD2	CASSRPGLADNNEQFF	TGTGCCAGCAGCCGCCCAGGACTAGCGGACAACAATGAGCAGTTCTTC
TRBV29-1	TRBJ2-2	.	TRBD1	CSAGQDSTGELFF	TGCAGCGCCGGACAGGACAGCACCGGGGAGCTGTTTTTT
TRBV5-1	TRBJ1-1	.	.	CASNIVQGRGTEAFF	TGCGCCAGCAACATAGTACAGGGACGCGGCACTGAAGCTTTCTTT
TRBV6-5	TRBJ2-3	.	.	CASTGGSSSTDTQYF	TGTGCCAGCACAGGAGGGTCTTCTAGTACAGATACGCAGTATTTT
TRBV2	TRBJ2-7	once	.	CARLAQRGEQYF	TGTGCCCGCCTAGCGCAAAGGGGCGAGCAGTACTTC
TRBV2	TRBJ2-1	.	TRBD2	CASSEVGLAGANEQFF	TGTGCCAGCAGTGAAGTAGGGCTAGCGGGAGCCAATGAGCAGTTCTTC
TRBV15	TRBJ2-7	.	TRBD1	CATSIHRGLGPEQYF	TGTGCCACCAGCATCCACAGGGGGCTGGGACCCGAGCAGTACTTC
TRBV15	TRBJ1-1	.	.	CPTSRDLERGGVAFF	TGTCCCACCAGCAGAGATCTCGAGCGCGGGGGAGTAGCTTTCTTT
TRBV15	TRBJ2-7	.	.	CATSREYSYEQYF	TGTGCCACCAGCAGAGAATACTCCTACGAGCAGTACTTC
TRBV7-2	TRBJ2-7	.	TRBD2	CASSQGLGVSYEQYF	TGTGCCAGCAGCCAAGGACTAGGGGTTTCCTACGAGCAGTACTTC
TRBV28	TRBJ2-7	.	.	CASSFARAASSYEQYF	TGTGCCAGCAGTTTCGCGCGGGCAGCGAGCTCCTACGAGCAGTACTTC
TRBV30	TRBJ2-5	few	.	CAWSVYKRETQYF	TGTGCCTGGAGTGTATACAAGAGGGAGACCCAGTACTTC
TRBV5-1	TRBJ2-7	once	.	CASSFEGYEQYF	TGCGCCAGCAGCTTTGAGGGCTACGAGCAGTACTTC
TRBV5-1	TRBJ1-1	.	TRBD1	CASSSRQGSPWAFF	TGCGCCAGCAGCTCGAGACAGGGAAGTCCCTGGGCTTTCTTT
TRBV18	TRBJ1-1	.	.	CASSPRGANTEAFF	TGTGCCAGCTCACCTCGGGGGGCGAACACTGAAGCTTTCTTT
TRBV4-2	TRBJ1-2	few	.	CASSQDPNTGFDGYTF	TGTGCCAGCAGCCAAGATCCGAATACAGGGTTCGATGGCTACACCTTC